Listed below are T cell receptor beta chains from one sample, sequenced in a study of T cell repertoires in cytomegalovirus infection. MiXCR, applied by TCRdb to the reads, yields one record per CDR3 protein. The sample lists roughly 200,000 distinct CDR3 sequences; about a sixth were seen once. The sequencing input was CD8+ T cells from PBMCs. These TCRs come from a human donor in good health (CMV status not recorded). Some clones in this sample may be carry-over from other donors' samples. Both conserved end residues are part of each CDR3. The order of the fields is V gene, D gene, clone size, J gene, CDR3 protein, CDR3 DNA. The D gene is left open where the match is weak. Size is stated for part of the rows, as once, few or many counts, or as a class when the clone is expanded.

TRBV7-8	.	many	TRBJ1-1	CASSLVGSLNTEAFF	TGTGCCAGCAGCTTAGTTGGGTCCCTGAACACTGAAGCTTTCTTT
TRBV11-2	TRBD1	few	TRBJ2-2	CASSFRGGSGELFF	TGTGCCAGCAGCTTTCGAGGGGGCTCCGGGGAGCTGTTTTTT
TRBV29-1	TRBD1	.	TRBJ2-7	CSVRTGSSYEQYF	TGCAGCGTTAGGACAGGTAGCTCCTACGAGCAGTACTTC
TRBV6-2/TRBV6-3	.	.	TRBJ1-1	CASSYRFGTMNTEAFF	TGTGCCAGCAGTTACAGATTCGGCACCATGAACACTGAAGCTTTCTTT
TRBV12-3/TRBV12-4	.	few	TRBJ1-1	CASSLASRGAFF	TGTGCCAGCAGTTTGGCGTCCCGGGGGGCTTTCTTT
TRBV5-5	TRBD1	few	TRBJ1-4	CASSLGQAATNEKLFF	TGTGCCAGCAGCCTGGGACAGGCGGCAACTAATGAAAAACTGTTTTTT
TRBV7-8	.	few	TRBJ2-2	CASSLVPSGLARELFF	TGTGCCAGCAGCTTAGTGCCTAGTGGTCTGGCCCGGGAGCTGTTTTTT
TRBV7-2	.	.	TRBJ2-7	CASSPSTYEQYF	TGTGCCAGCAGCCCGTCCACCTACGAGCAGTACTTC
TRBV5-6	TRBD1	.	TRBJ1-5	CASSFGQGSQPQHF	TGTGCCAGCAGCTTTGGACAGGGGAGTCAGCCCCAGCATTTT
TRBV7-9	TRBD1	.	TRBJ2-2	CASSSDRGKNTGELFF	TGTGCCAGCAGCTCCGACAGGGGAAAGAACACCGGGGAGCTGTTTTTT
TRBV28	TRBD1	.	TRBJ2-7	CASSSPRQGGSYEQYF	TGTGCCAGCAGTTCCCCCCGACAGGGGGGGTCCTACGAGCAGTACTTC
TRBV4-3	.	.	TRBJ2-6	CASSQDPGRYSGANVLTF	TGCGCCAGCAGCCAAGATCCCGGCAGGTACTCTGGGGCCAACGTCCTGACTTTC
TRBV27	.	.	TRBJ1-1	CASSFVQYTEAFF	TGTGCCAGCAGTTTCGTACAGTACACTGAAGCTTTCTTT
TRBV15	.	few	TRBJ2-6	CATSRVSGANVLTF	TGTGCCACCAGCAGAGTCTCTGGGGCCAACGTCCTGACTTTC
TRBV20-1	.	many	TRBJ1-5	CSARDYIDFGSNQPQHF	TGCAGTGCTAGAGATTATATTGACTTCGGTAGCAATCAGCCCCAGCATTTT
TRBV15	.	.	TRBJ2-7	CATGGGTGPYEQYF	TGTGCCACGGGGGGGGGGACAGGACCCTACGAGCAGTACTTC
TRBV20-1	.	.	TRBJ1-1	CRVPRGGRNTEAFF	TGCAGGGTCCCCCGGGGCGGTAGGAACACTGAAGCTTTCTTT
TRBV6-2/TRBV6-3	TRBD1	.	TRBJ2-5	CASSYLTGGFETQYF	TGTGCCAGCAGTTACCTCACAGGGGGCTTCGAGACCCAGTACTTC
TRBV7-6	.	.	TRBJ2-2	CASSLEALAAGELFF	TGTGCCAGCAGCTTAGAAGCACTAGCAGCCGGGGAGCTGTTTTTT
TRBV6-5	.	few	TRBJ2-1	CASSYSGYNEQFF	TGTGCCAGCAGTTACTCGGGTTACAATGAGCAGTTCTTC
TRBV7-9	.	.	TRBJ2-1	CASSLSADWFSYNEQFF	TGTGCCAGCAGCCTTTCCGCGGACTGGTTCTCCTACAATGAGCAGTTCTTC
TRBV6-2/TRBV6-3	.	few	TRBJ2-7	CASSYGTDEQYF	TGTGCCAGCAGTTACGGTACCGACGAGCAGTACTTC
TRBV27	TRBD1	few	TRBJ1-5	CASSLGTGTNQPQHF	TGTGCCAGCAGTTTAGGGACAGGGACGAATCAGCCCCAGCATTTT
TRBV7-2	TRBD1	many	TRBJ2-1	CASSLGRDSLSYNEQFF	TGTGCCAGCAGCTTAGGTCGGGACAGCTTATCCTACAATGAGCAGTTCTTC
TRBV7-6	.	.	TRBJ1-1	CASSLAGYGAFF	TGTGCCAGCAGCTTAGCAGGGTATGGAGCTTTCTTT
TRBV2	.	.	TRBJ1-1	CASSDTEAFF	TGTGCCAGCAGTGACACTGAAGCTTTCTTT
TRBV4-3	.	.	TRBJ1-1	CASSQVSGPMNTEAFF	TGCGCCAGCAGCCAAGTCTCCGGACCAATGAACACTGAAGCTTTCTTT
TRBV7-2	.	.	TRBJ1-1	CASSGFQAPDPEAFF	TGTGCCAGCAGCGGGTTCCAGGCCCCGGACCCTGAAGCTTTCTTT
TRBV5-1	TRBD1	few	TRBJ1-1	CASSGGQGAANTEAFF	TGCGCCAGCAGCGGGGGACAGGGGGCAGCGAACACTGAAGCTTTCTTT
TRBV14	TRBD1	few	TRBJ1-1	CASSQDYGDSLNTEAFF	TGTGCCAGCAGCCAAGATTACGGGGACAGCCTAAACACTGAAGCTTTCTTT
TRBV4-1	.	.	TRBJ2-1	CASSQEVVSYNEQFF	TGCGCCAGCAGTCAAGAAGTAGTTTCCTACAATGAGCAGTTCTTC
TRBV9	.	few	TRBJ2-1	CASNWGAGIDEQFF	TGTGCCAGCAACTGGGGGGCAGGGATCGATGAGCAGTTCTTC
TRBV10-1	.	few	TRBJ2-7	CASSDSQGRNEQYF	TGCGCCAGCAGTGACTCTCAGGGCCGCAACGAGCAGTACTTC
TRBV12-3/TRBV12-4	TRBD1	.	TRBJ1-1	CASGTATEAFF	TGTGCCAGCGGGACAGCCACTGAAGCTTTCTTT
TRBV12-3/TRBV12-4	TRBD1	once	TRBJ2-1	CASSPGTGEQFF	TGTGCCAGCAGTCCCGGGACAGGGGAGCAGTTCTTC
TRBV7-9	.	few	TRBJ1-2	CASSYEFLANYGYTF	TGTGCCAGCAGCTACGAGTTCTTAGCTAACTATGGCTACACCTTC
TRBV5-5	.	few	TRBJ2-7	CASSLAAGSYEQYF	TGTGCCAGCAGCTTGGCCGCAGGGTCCTACGAGCAGTACTTC
TRBV20-1	TRBD2	.	TRBJ2-7	CSADGEGSNSYEQYF	TGCAGTGCTGACGGGGAGGGGTCCAACAGCTACGAGCAGTACTTC
TRBV28	TRBD1	few	TRBJ1-6	CASSSGTVVSISSYNSPLHF	TGTGCCAGCAGTTCCGGGACAGTGGTATCGATTAGCTCCTATAATTCACCCCTCCACTTT
TRBV12-3/TRBV12-4	TRBD1	few	TRBJ2-5	CASSFQDREEETQYF	TGTGCCAGCAGTTTCCAGGACAGGGAAGAAGAGACCCAGTACTTC
TRBV9	TRBD2	few	TRBJ2-2	CASSELSGSNTGELFF	TGTGCCAGCAGCGAGCTGAGCGGGAGTAACACCGGGGAGCTGTTTTTT